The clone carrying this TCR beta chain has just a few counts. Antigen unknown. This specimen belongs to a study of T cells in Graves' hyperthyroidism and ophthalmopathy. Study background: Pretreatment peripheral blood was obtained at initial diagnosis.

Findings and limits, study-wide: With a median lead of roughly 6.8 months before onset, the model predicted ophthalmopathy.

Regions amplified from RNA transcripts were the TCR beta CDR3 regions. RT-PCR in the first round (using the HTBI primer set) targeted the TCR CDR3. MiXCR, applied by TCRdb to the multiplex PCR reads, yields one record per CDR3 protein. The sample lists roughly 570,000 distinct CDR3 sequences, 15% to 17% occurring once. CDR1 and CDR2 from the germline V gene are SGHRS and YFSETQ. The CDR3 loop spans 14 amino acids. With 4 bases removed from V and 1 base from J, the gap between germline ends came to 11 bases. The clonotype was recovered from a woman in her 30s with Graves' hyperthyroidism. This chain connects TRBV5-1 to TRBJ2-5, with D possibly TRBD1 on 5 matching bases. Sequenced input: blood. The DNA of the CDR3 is TGCGCCAGCAGCGTACAGGTGGGCCAAGAGACCCAGTACTTC. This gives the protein CASSVQVGQETQYF.